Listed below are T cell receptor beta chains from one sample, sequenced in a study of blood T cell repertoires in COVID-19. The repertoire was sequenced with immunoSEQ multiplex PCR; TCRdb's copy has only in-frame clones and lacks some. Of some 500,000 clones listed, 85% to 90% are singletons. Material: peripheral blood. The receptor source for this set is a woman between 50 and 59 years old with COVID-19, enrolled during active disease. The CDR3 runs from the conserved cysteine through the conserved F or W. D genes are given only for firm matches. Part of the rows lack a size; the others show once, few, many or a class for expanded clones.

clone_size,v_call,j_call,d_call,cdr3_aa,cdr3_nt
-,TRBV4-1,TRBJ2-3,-,CASSQDGQKETDTQYF,TGCGCCAGCAGCCAAGATGGACAGAAGGAGACAGATACGCAGTATTTT
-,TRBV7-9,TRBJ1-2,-,CASSSTRAGANYGYTF,TGTGCCAGCAGCTCGACGCGGGCAGGAGCTAACTATGGCTACACCTTC
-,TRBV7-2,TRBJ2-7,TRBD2,CASSFTSGGDYEQYF,TGTGCCAGCAGCTTCACTAGCGGGGGGGACTACGAGCAGTACTTC
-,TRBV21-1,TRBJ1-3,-,CASSKGSGGPSGNTIYF,TGTGCCAGCAGCAAAGGATCAGGAGGCCCCTCTGGAAACACCATATATTTT
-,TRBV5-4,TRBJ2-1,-,CASSREGGARNEQFF,TGTGCCAGCTCGAGGGAGGGGGGGGCCAGAAATGAGCAGTTCTTC
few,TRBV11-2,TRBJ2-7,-,CASSLDRSYEQYF,TGTGCCAGCAGCTTAGACAGATCCTACGAGCAGTACTTC
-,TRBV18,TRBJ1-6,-,CASSPPVTNRNSPLHF,TGTGCCAGCTCACCACCGGTGACAAACCGTAATTCACCCCTCCACTTT
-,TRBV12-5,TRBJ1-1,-,CASGLDFGGTEAFF,TGTGCTAGTGGTTTGGACTTCGGCGGCACTGAAGCTTTCTTT
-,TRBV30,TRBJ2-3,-,CAWSVHPADTQYF,TGTGCCTGGAGTGTACACCCAGCAGATACGCAGTATTTT
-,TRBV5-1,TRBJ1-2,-,CASSLSQGEGYTF,TGCGCCAGCAGCTTGTCACAGGGTGAGGGCTACACCTTC
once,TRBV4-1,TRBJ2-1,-,CASSLPGGGHRARSGEQFF,TGCGCCAGCAGCCTTCCTGGAGGTGGGCACAGGGCCCGATCGGGCGAGCAGTTCTTC
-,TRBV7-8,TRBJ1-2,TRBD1,CASSSQTGEWDGYTF,TGTGCCAGCAGCTCTCAGACAGGGGAGTGGGATGGCTACACCTTC
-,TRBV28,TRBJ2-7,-,CASSPRGSPSYEQYF,TGTGCCAGCAGTCCCAGGGGTTCCCCCTCCTACGAGCAGTACTTC
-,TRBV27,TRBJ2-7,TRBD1,CASRGQGYHEQYF,TGTGCCAGCAGGGGACAGGGTTACCACGAGCAGTACTTC
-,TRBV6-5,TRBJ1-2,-,CASRQYGYTF,TGTGCCAGCAGACAATATGGCTACACCTTC
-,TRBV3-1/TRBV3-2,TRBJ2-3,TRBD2,CASSKAGGTDTQYF,TGTGCCAGCAGCAAAGCGGGGGGGACAGATACGCAGTATTTT
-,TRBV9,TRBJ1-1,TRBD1,CASSNEQGVNTEAFF,TGTGCCAGCAGCAACGAACAGGGGGTGAACACTGAAGCTTTCTTT
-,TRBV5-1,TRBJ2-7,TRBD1,CASRDSAYEQYF,TGCGCCAGCCGGGACAGCGCCTACGAGCAGTACTTC
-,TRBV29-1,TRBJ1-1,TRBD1,CSVGEGQGAAGAFF,TGCAGCGTTGGAGAGGGACAGGGGGCAGCTGGAGCTTTCTTT
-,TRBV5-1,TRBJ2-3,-,CASSSRGSGSTDTQYF,TGCGCCAGCAGCTCCCGGGGTAGCGGAAGCACAGATACGCAGTATTTT
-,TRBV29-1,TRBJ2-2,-,CSVAGDTGELFF,TGCAGCGTTGCGGGGGACACCGGGGAGCTGTTTTTT
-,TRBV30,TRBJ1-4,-,CAWGRGSSEKLFF,TGTGCCTGGGGGAGGGGGTCGAGCGAAAAACTGTTTTTT
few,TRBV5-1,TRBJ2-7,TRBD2,CASSLLAGSGYEQYF,TGCGCCAGCAGCTTACTAGCGGGGTCCGGGTACGAGCAGTACTTC
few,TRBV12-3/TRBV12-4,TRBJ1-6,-,CASSFKSSSPLHF,TGTGCCAGCAGTTTTAAGAGTTCCTCACCCCTCCACTTT
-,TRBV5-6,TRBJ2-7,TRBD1,CASSLEGAHIYEQYF,TGTGCCAGCAGCTTGGAGGGGGCACATATTTACGAGCAGTACTTC
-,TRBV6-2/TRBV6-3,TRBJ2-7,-,CASSYGSRGRAYEQYF,TGTGCCAGCAGTTACGGATCCAGGGGAAGGGCCTACGAGCAGTACTTC
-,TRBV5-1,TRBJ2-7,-,CASSFSGRASYEQYF,TGCGCCAGCAGCTTTTCGGGCAGGGCGAGTTACGAGCAGTACTTC
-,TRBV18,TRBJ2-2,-,CASSPMAAGELFF,TGTGCCAGCTCACCAATGGCCGCCGGGGAGCTGTTTTTT
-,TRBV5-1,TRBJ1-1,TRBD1,CASSIQGAAEAFF,TGCGCCAGCAGCATCCAGGGGGCTGCTGAAGCTTTCTTT
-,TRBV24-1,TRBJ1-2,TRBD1,CATSQSTGQGVVDGYTF,TGTGCCACCAGTCAGAGCACAGGACAGGGGGTTGTGGATGGCTACACCTTC
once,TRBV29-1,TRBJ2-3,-,CSVARGGSDTQYF,TGCAGCGTTGCCAGGGGAGGGTCAGATACGCAGTATTTT